The present TCR beta chain was sequenced within a study of Tregs in tolerant kidney transplant recipients. Germline loops: CDR1 DFQATT, CDR2 SNEGSKA (reference sequence). Trimming took 6 bases from V and 0 from J, leaving 12 bases between them. The length of the CDR3 is 13 residues. The protocol was immunoSEQ multiplex PCR, while the TCRdb copy is restricted to in-frame clones and leaves out a portion. The ten most abundant clones cover roughly 0.89% of a sample with roughly 48,000 clones. As to this clone: Coverage ceases 3 residues before the CDR3 finishes, and the germline J gene fills in the end.

The rearrangement uses TRBV20-1 and TRBJ2-7; maybe TRBD2 (5 bases). Sequencing was performed on CD4+ T cells from blood, taken before the transplant. The sequence was obtained from a human donor who received a combined kidney and bone marrow transplant. CDR3 DNA, as far as it was read: TGCAGTGCAGAGGGCCCGAACTCCTACGAG. It yields the protein CSAEGPNSYE. The CDR3 reads in full as CSAEGPNSYEQYF.